Presented here are 5 T cell receptor beta chains from one specimen sequenced in a study of cytomegalovirus exposure and HLA in healthy donors. 13 Jbeta primers and 60 Vbeta primers were used for the PCR. Repertoires were generated with immunoSEQ multiplex PCR, while TCRdb's copy carries only in-frame clones and drops some. The sample carries under 150,000 clones, approximately 80% recorded once. What was sequenced was PBMCs. Every receptor here comes from a male donor in good health and CMV-seropositive.

As for this clone: Distinct nucleotide sequences in the sample also encode this CDR3. The V call is TRBV4-1, the J call TRBJ2-3; 14 bases match TRBD2. The CDR3 covers 18 residues. Germline V gene lookup returns CDR1 MGHRA and CDR2 YSYEKL. J was trimmed by 7 bases and V by 1 base; bases with no gene match: 10. CDR3 sequence: CASSQVVGGLAGAHTQYF. The DNA for the CDR3 is TGCGCCAGCAGCCAAGTGGTGGGGGGACTAGCGGGAGCCCATACGCAGTATTTT.

The V call is TRBV28, the J call TRBJ2-7; the D is unclear. V was shortened by 6 bases and J by 3 bases, with 6 bases between the two germline ends. Germline CDR1 MDHEN, CDR2 SYDVKM. The CDR3 covers 11 residues. CDR3 protein: CASSRVYEQYF. The CDR3 DNA follows: TGTGCCAGCAGCCGGGTCTACGAGCAGTACTTC.

The rearrangement uses TRBV5-1 and TRBJ2-5, with 10 nucleotides matching TRBD1. The length of the CDR3 is 16 residues. Germline lookup yields CDR1 SGHRS and CDR2 YFSETQ. V shed 4 bases and J 5 bases; nucleotides not matched to a gene: 11. CDR3 loop: CASSPFSTGGGETQYF. The CDR3, as DNA: TGCGCCAGCAGCCCCTTTTCGACAGGGGGCGGGGAGACCCAGTACTTC.

The genes are TRBV2 and TRBJ2-2; 11 positions agree with TRBD2. Germline CDR1 SNHLY, CDR2 FYNNEI. The CDR3 totals 15 residues. Trimming cost V 8 bases and J 2 bases; bases outside gene matches: 4. The CDR3 region has the DNA TGTGCCAGCTCGACTAGCGGGGTAAACACCGGGGAGCTGTTTTTT. Protein sequence: CASSTSGVNTGELFF. Full variable domain (missing parts from reference TRBV2 and TRBJ2-2): EPEVTQTPSHQVTQMGQEVILRCVPISNHLYFYWYRQILGQKVEFLVSFYNNEISEKSEIFDDQFSVERPDGSNFTLKIRSTKLEDSAMYFCASSTSGVNTGELFFGEGSRLTVL.

J is TRBJ2-7 and V is TRBV9; 7 positions match TRBD2. The CDR3 spans 15 residues. CDR1 is SGDLS and CDR2 is YYNGEE in the germline V gene. After removal of 3 bases from V and 3 bases from J, the junction contained 9 bases not matched to a gene. The CDR3 sequence: CASSASGKGNYEQYF. Written as DNA, the CDR3 is TGTGCCAGCAGCGCAAGCGGGAAGGGAAACTACGAGCAGTACTTC.